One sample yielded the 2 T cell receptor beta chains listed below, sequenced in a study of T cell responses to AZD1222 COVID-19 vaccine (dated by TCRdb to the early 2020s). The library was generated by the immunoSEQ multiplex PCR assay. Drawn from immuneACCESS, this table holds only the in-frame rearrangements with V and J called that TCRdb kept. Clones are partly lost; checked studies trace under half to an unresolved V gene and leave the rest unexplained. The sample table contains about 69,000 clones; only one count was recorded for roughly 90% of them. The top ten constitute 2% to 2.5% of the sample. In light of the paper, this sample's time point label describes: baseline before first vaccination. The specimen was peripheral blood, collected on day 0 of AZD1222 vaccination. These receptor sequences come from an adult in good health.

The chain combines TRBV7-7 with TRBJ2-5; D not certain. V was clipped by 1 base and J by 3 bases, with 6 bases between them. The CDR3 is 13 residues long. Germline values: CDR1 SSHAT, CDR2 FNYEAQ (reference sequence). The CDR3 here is CASSLGAEETQYF. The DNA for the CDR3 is TGTGCCAGCAGCTTAGGGGCGGAAGAGACCCAGTACTTC.

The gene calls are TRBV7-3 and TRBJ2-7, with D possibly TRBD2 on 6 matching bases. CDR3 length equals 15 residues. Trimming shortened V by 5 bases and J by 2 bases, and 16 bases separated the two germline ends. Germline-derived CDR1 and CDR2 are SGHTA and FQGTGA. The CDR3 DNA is TGTGCCAGCAGCCCGAGAGCGGGTGGTGCCTACGAGCAGTACTTC. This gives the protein CASSPRAGGAYEQYF.